A single sample gave rise to the 29 T cell receptor beta chains below, sequenced in a study of CD8+ T cells in alopecia areata. Treatment: oral pan-JAK inhibitor, 5-10 mg twice daily. TCR sequencing used cDNA made by reverse transcription of extracted RNA. Sequenced by immunoSEQ multiplex PCR; TCRdb stores in-frame clones only, minus some. The sample contains 150,000 to 200,000 clones, 40% to 65% of which appear only once. The input for sequencing was CD8+ T cells sorted from blood, taken at week 24, from a patient treated with tofacitinib. The source is a human donor with alopecia areata.

This chain connects TRBV13 to TRBJ1-5; maybe TRBD1 (6 bases). Per germline, CDR1 PRHDT and CDR2 FYEKMQ (reference sequence). CDR3 length equals 15 residues. With 1 base removed from V and 3 bases from J, the gap between germline ends came to 10 bases. Here the CDR3 DNA reads TGTGCCAGCAGCTTAGATGGACAGCTCAATCAGCCCCAGCATTTT. It codes for CASSLDGQLNQPQHF.

This clone was seen only a few times. The chain carries TRBV7-9 and TRBJ1-1; the D is unclear. Germline assignment: CDR1 SEHNR and CDR2 FQNEAQ (reference sequence). The V end lost 5 bases, the J end lost 4 bases, and 17 bases lay between the germline ends. The length of the CDR3 is 15 residues. CDR3 DNA: TGTGCCAGCAGCCTCCCGTTCGATTCGGGCACTGAAGCTTTCTTT. It translates to CASSLPFDSGTEAFF.

J is TRBJ2-2 and V is TRBV5-1; D is ambiguous. The V end was cut by 3 bases, the J end by 2 bases, with 2 bases between. In germline, CDR1 is SGHRS, CDR2 YFSETQ. The CDR3 is 12 amino acids. The CDR3 region is CASSSNTGELFF. The CDR3 bases are TGCGCCAGCAGCTCCAACACCGGGGAGCTGTTTTTT.

The table lists this clone with a few counts. The chain links TRBV4-3 to TRBJ1-4; perhaps TRBD1 as D (5 bases). CDR3 length: 16 amino acids. From germline, CDR1 is LGHNA and CDR2 YSLEER. Between the trimmed V and J ends, which lost 0 bases and 8 bases, there was a span of 16 bases. The CDR3 DNA follows: TGCGCCAGCAGCCAAGATCCTACAGGCTCAAGCGAAAAACTGTTTTTT. This gives the protein CASSQDPTGSSEKLFF.

V usage is TRBV29-1 and J usage is TRBJ1-2; 10 bases are a match to TRBD1. The V segment lost 6 bases and the J segment 5 bases; nucleotides outside the gene matches: 12. This CDR3 has 15 amino acids. Germline assignment: CDR1 SQVTM and CDR2 ANQGSEA. Here the CDR3 reads CSVRSGQGERYGYTF. CDR3 nucleotides: TGCAGCGTGAGATCCGGACAGGGGGAAAGATATGGCTACACCTTC.

This clone came up a few times. The chain employs TRBV14 and TRBJ1-1; D might be TRBD1 (6 bases). Deletions cut 4 bases from V and 4 bases from J, with 16 bases between. The germline gives CDR1 SGHDN, CDR2 FVKESK. This CDR3 is 15 amino acids long. The CDR3 DNA is TGTGCCAGCAGCCCGCTTGGGGGGGCCGGCACTGAAGCTTTCTTT. Its protein product is CASSPLGGAGTEAFF.

The chain employs TRBV30 and TRBJ2-1, with TRBD2 matching over 8 bases. The germline CDR1 and CDR2 sequences are GTSNPN and SVGIG (reference sequence). Trimming at V came to 3 bases and at J to 7 bases, leaving 8 bases not matched to a gene. The CDR3 contains 14 residues. DNA for the CDR3: TGTGCCTGGAGCTTGGGACTAGGGGGGAATGAGCAGTTCTTC. This encodes CAWSLGLGGNEQFF. Full variable domain (outside the CDR3, taken from reference TRBV30 and TRBJ2-1): SQTIHQWPATLVQPVGSPLSLECTVEGTSNPNLYWYRQAAGRGLQLLFYSVGIGQISSEVPQNLSASRPQDRQFILSSKKLLLSDSGFYLCAWSLGLGGNEQFFGPGTRLTVL.

The chain employs TRBV27 and TRBJ2-3; 7 positions agree with TRBD1. V was clipped by 7 bases and J by 4 bases; unmatched bases: 8. The germline V gene has CDR1 MNHEY and CDR2 SMNVEV (reference sequence). The CDR3 has 14 residues. The chain's CDR3 is CASIQTGSADTQYF. The CDR3, as DNA: TGTGCCAGCATCCAGACAGGGAGTGCAGATACGCAGTATTTT.

The rearrangement links TRBV4-3 to TRBJ1-6; the D gene is possibly TRBD1 (5 bases). Germline CDR1 is LGHNA and CDR2 is YSLEER. CDR3 size: 16 residues. Trimming took 3 bases from V and 5 from J, leaving 14 bases between them. The CDR3 sequence is CASSHWGNPDNSPLHF. CDR3 bases: TGCGCCAGCAGCCATTGGGGGAATCCTGATAATTCACCCCTCCACTTT.

The chain joins TRBV7-2 to TRBJ1-1, with 7 bases identical to TRBD1. The CDR3 extends over 13 amino acids. V dropped 6 bases and J dropped 5; count of bases not matched to a gene: 6. Per germline, CDR1 SGHTA and CDR2 FQGNSA. The CDR3 spells CASSQQGTTEAFF. In DNA form, the CDR3 reads TGTGCCAGCAGTCAACAGGGGACGACTGAAGCTTTCTTT.

This chain joins TRBV4-3 and TRBJ2-3, with 11 bases matching TRBD2. CDR3 length: 16 amino acids. Trimming cost V 0 bases and J 3 bases; bases outside gene matches: 2. In germline, CDR1 is LGHNA, CDR2 YSLEER. CDR3 DNA: TGCGCCAGCAGCCAAGATAGCGGGGGGGCGACAGATACGCAGTATTTT. Protein: CASSQDSGGATDTQYF.

The chain links TRBV15 to TRBJ2-1, with D perhaps matching TRBD1 (6 bases). Trimming cost V 5 bases and J 6 bases, with 11 bases left between them. This CDR3 spans 13 amino acids. The V gene's germline CDR1 is LNHNV and CDR2 YYDKDF (reference sequence). The CDR3 region has the DNA TGTGCCACCAGCCACAGGGTTGGCAATGAGCAGTTCTTC. Protein: CATSHRVGNEQFF.

The chain links TRBV27 to TRBJ2-7, with TRBD1 matching 10 bases. The CDR3 totals 14 residues. Germline trimming cut 5 bases from V and 2 bases from J; bases unmatched to any gene: 3. Germline CDR1 and CDR2: MNHEY and SMNVEV (reference sequence). The CDR3 sequence: CASSQGQGAYEQYF. The CDR3 nucleotides are TGTGCCAGCAGTCAAGGACAGGGGGCCTACGAGCAGTACTTC.

This clone showed up just once. The CDR3 sequence: CASSTPSGGFYEQYF. The DNA of the CDR3 is TGTGCCAGCAGCACCCCTAGCGGGGGGTTTTACGAGCAGTACTTC. This chain links TRBV13 with TRBJ2-7; 11 bases match TRBD2. Germline values: CDR1 PRHDT, CDR2 FYEKMQ (reference sequence). Germline trimming cut 5 bases from V and 4 bases from J; bases unmatched to any gene: 7. The CDR3 extends over 15 amino acids. Full variable domain (missing parts from reference TRBV13 and TRBJ2-7): AAGVIQSPRHLIKEKRETATLKCYPIPRHDTVYWYQQGPGQDPQFLISFYEKMQSDKGSIPDRFSAQQFSDYHSELNMSSLELGDSALYFCASSTPSGGFYEQYFGPGTRLTVT.

The rearrangement links TRBV5-1 to TRBJ1-5, with D possibly being TRBD1 (6 bases). This CDR3 comprises 15 residues. Deletions cut 2 bases from V and 2 bases from J, with 11 bases between. Germline CDR1 is SGHRS and CDR2 is YFSETQ. The CDR3 here is CASSFGGGRNQPQHF. CDR3 nucleotides: TGCGCCAGCAGCTTCGGGGGCGGTCGCAATCAGCCCCAGCATTTT.

This clone was seen a handful of times. CDR3 in amino acids: CASSRTSGAADTQYF. In DNA form, the CDR3 reads TGTGCCAGCAGCAGGACTAGCGGGGCCGCAGATACGCAGTATTTT. The chain recombines TRBV7-2 with TRBJ2-3; 12 positions match TRBD2. Germline V gene lookup returns CDR1 SGHTA and CDR2 FQGNSA. This CDR3 comprises 15 residues. V shed 5 bases and J 4 bases; nucleotides not matched to a gene: 4.

V gene TRBV9 combines with J gene TRBJ2-3; 10 positions match TRBD2. Germline assignment: CDR1 SGDLS and CDR2 YYNGEE. CDR3 length: 16 residues. Trimming at V came to 0 bases and at J to 2 bases, leaving 3 bases not matched to a gene. CDR3 DNA: TGTGCCAGCAGCGTAGTTAGCGGGGGGATCACAGATACGCAGTATTTT. The encoded protein is CASSVVSGGITDTQYF.

V gene TRBV6-5 combines with J gene TRBJ1-6, with D unresolved. In germline, CDR1 is MNHEY, CDR2 SVGAGI. CDR3 size: 13 residues. Trimming stripped 2 bases from V and 5 bases from J, with 4 bases between. In nucleotides, the CDR3 is TGTGCCAGCAGTTACGGGAATAATTCACCCCTCCACTTT. This codes for CASSYGNNSPLHF.

This clone was observed a few times. The chain joins TRBV4-3 to TRBJ2-4; D is ambiguous. CDR1 and CDR2 (germline): LGHNA, YSLEER. This CDR3 contains 14 residues. The ends were cut back, 4 bases at V and 3 bases at J, with 10 bases in the middle. The CDR3 DNA reads as TGCGCCAGCAGCCCCAAAGACGGCAAAAACATTCAGTACTTC. Translated, it gives CASSPKDGKNIQYF.

This clone has only a few counts. The chain combines TRBV13 with TRBJ1-2; D is ambiguous. The length of the CDR3 is 12 residues. Trimming removed 5 bases at V and 0 bases at J, with 4 bases between. Germline CDR1 and CDR2: PRHDT and FYEKMQ (reference sequence). CDR3 residues: CASSKTNYGYTF. Here the CDR3 DNA reads TGTGCCAGCAGCAAGACTAACTATGGCTACACCTTC.

A remark on this clone: The junction does not match germline at one end; this may be a read error. The rearrangement uses TRBV7-9 and TRBJ1-2, with TRBD1 matching over 7 bases. This CDR3 comprises 13 residues. Germline CDR1 is SEHNR and CDR2 is FQNEAQ (reference sequence). The CDR3: CASSLGEDRETFF. CDR3 sequence (DNA): TGTGCCAGCAGCTTAGGGGAAGACAGGGAAACTTTCTTC.

The V and J genes are TRBV27 and TRBJ1-6; D gene ambiguous. Between the trimmed V and J ends, which lost 4 bases and 7 bases, there was a span of 17 bases. The V gene's germline CDR1 is MNHEY and CDR2 SMNVEV (reference sequence). The CDR3 totals 16 residues. The CDR3 sequence is CASSYPRAETNSPLHF. The CDR3 region has the DNA TGTGCCAGCAGTTACCCCCGTGCGGAGACAAATTCACCCCTCCACTTT.

This sequence joins TRBV29-1 and TRBJ2-5; D gene unclear. Trimming left V 5 bases short and J 3 bases short, with 4 bases between. The CDR3 length is 10 residues. Germline lookup yields CDR1 SQVTM and CDR2 ANQGSEA. This chain's CDR3 is CSVIEETQYF. Here the CDR3 DNA reads TGCAGCGTTATAGAAGAGACCCAGTACTTC. Using reference TRBV29-1 and TRBJ2-5 for the parts outside the CDR3, the full variable domain is SAVISQKPSRDICQRGTSLTIQCQVDSQVTMMFWYRQQPGQSLTLIATANQGSEATYESGFVIDKFPISRPNLTFSTLTVSNMSPEDSSIYLCSVIEETQYFGPGTRLLVL.

The chain combines TRBV7-7 with TRBJ2-5; D may be TRBD1 or TRBD2 (5 bases each). From germline, CDR1 is SSHAT and CDR2 FNYEAQ (reference sequence). The V gene lost 4 bases and the J gene lost 5 bases, with 17 bases spanning the gap. The CDR3 runs to 15 residues. The CDR3 sequence: CASSSRDRGLETQYF. CDR3 nucleotide sequence: TGTGCCAGCAGCTCCCGGGACCGCGGATTGGAGACCCAGTACTTC.

The J gene is TRBJ1-1, the V gene TRBV6-6; the D gene is possibly TRBD1 (5 bases). The CDR3 sequence is 15 residues long. Trimming removed 6 bases from V and 8 bases from J, with 22 bases in between. CDR1 and CDR2 (germline): MNHNY, SVGAGI (reference sequence). The CDR3 nucleotides read TGTGCCAGCAGCGATCCGACAGAGGCGTTCGAAGAAGCTTTCTTT. Amino acids: CASSDPTEAFEEAFF.

This clone showed up just a few times. This sequence joins TRBV30 and TRBJ1-5; no reliable D call. This CDR3 has 12 amino acids. CDR1 is GTSNPN, CDR2 SVGIG, per germline (reference sequence). The V and J ends lost 5 bases and 4 bases respectively, with 9 bases between them. CDR3 sequence (DNA): TGTGCCTGGGGGCCGGGGAATCAGCCCCAGCATTTT. It specifies CAWGPGNQPQHF.

This clone was observed a few times. This chain uses TRBV4-3 with TRBJ2-5, with 7 bases fitting TRBD1. Germline V gene lookup returns CDR1 LGHNA and CDR2 YSLEER. Trimming cost V 2 bases and J 4 bases; bases outside gene matches: 1. This CDR3 contains 13 residues. The CDR3, as DNA: TGCGCCAGCAGCCAACGACAGGGAGAGACCCAGTACTTC. This encodes CASSQRQGETQYF.

The chain couples TRBV11-3 to TRBJ2-2, with a weak D call TRBD1 (6 bases). CDR3 length: 16 amino acids. Trimming removed 0 bases at V and 0 bases at J, with 8 bases between. Germline values: CDR1 SGHNT, CDR2 YENEEA. The CDR3 is CASSLEQGANTGELFF. As DNA, the CDR3 is TGTGCCAGCAGCTTAGAACAGGGCGCGAACACCGGGGAGCTGTTTTTT.

This clone was counted only a few times. The V call is TRBV6-4, the J call TRBJ2-3, with TRBD2 identical over 9 bases. The germline V gene encodes CDR1 MRHNA and CDR2 SNTAGT. V gave up 8 bases and J gave up 1 base; unmatched junction bases: 7. The CDR3 loop spans 15 amino acids. The CDR3 sequence is CASSPIAGGTDTQYF. CDR3 nucleotides: TGTGCCAGCTCCCCGATAGCGGGGGGCACAGATACGCAGTATTTT.